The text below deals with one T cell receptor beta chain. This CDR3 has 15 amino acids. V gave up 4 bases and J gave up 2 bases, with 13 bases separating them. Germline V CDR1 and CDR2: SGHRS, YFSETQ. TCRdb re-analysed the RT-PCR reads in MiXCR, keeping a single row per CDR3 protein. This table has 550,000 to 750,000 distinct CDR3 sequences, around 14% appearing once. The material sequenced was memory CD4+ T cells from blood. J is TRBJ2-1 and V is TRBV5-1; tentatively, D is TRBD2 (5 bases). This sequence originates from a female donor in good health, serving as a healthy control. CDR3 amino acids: CASSPPERPYNEQFF. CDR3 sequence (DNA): TGCGCCAGCAGCCCGCCCGAGCGGCCCTACAATGAGCAGTTCTTC.